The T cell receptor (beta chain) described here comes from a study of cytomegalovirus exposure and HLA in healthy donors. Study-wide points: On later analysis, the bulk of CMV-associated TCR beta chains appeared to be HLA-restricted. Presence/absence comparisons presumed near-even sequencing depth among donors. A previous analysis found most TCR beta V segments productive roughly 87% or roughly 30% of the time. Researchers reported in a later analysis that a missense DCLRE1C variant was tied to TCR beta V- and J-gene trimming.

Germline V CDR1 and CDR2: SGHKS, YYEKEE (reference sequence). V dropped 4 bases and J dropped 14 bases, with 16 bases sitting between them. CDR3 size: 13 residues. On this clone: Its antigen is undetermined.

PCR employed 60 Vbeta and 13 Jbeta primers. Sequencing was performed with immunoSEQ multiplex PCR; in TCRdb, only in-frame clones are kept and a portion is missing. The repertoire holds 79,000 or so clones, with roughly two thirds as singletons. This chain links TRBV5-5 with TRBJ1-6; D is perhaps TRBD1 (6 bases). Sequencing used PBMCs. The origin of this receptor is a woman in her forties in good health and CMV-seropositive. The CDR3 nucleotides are TGTGCCAGCAGCCCCCCCCAGGGGACGGCCCTCCACTTT. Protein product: CASSPPQGTALHF.